This TCR beta chain originates from a study of cytomegalovirus exposure and HLA in healthy donors. Per germline, CDR1 SGHAT and CDR2 FQNNGV. This CDR3 spans 17 amino acids. V was clipped by 0 bases and J by 5 bases; unmatched bases: 5. This PCR relied on a set of 60 Vbeta primers and 13 Jbeta primers. Data came from immunoSEQ multiplex PCR; TCRdb stores just in-frame clones and leaves some out. Its table records around 150,000 clones. This TCR came from a woman aged 55-69 years in good health and CMV-seronegative. The sample taken for sequencing was PBMCs. This rearrangement joins TRBV11-2 to TRBJ2-1; 12 bases are a match to TRBD2. CDR3 coding DNA: TGTGCCAGCAGCTTAGAAAGACTAGCGGGAGTTAACAATGAGCAGTTCTTC. Translating gives CASSLERLAGVNNEQFF.